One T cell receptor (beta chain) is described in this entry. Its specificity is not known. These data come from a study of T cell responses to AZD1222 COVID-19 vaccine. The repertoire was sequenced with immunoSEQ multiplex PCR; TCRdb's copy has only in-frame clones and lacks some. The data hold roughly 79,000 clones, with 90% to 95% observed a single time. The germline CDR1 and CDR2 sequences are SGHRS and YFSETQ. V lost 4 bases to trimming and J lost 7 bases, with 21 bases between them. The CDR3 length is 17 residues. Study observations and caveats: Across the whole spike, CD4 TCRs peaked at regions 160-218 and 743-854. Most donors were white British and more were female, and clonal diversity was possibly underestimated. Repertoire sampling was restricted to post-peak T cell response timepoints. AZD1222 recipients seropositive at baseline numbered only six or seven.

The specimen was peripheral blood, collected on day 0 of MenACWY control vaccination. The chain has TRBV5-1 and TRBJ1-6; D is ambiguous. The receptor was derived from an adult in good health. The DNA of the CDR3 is TGCGCCAGCAGCATGGAGGTGCGGGCCAGCTCCAATTCACCCCTCCACTTT. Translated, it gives CASSMEVRASSNSPLHF.